This T cell receptor beta chain was found in a study of blood T cell repertoires in COVID-19. This clone was seen just once. In the authors' workflow: Estimation of nucleated cell counts relied on the amplification of reference gene primers. The method was immunoSEQ multiplex PCR; TCRdb's version includes in-frame clones alone and lacks a portion of them. That table gives V, J and clone size, and the DNA gave D and trimming. The sample has just under 350,000 clones; around nine tenths are singletons. The V and J ends lost 7 bases and 2 bases respectively, with 12 bases between them. CDR1 is SGHTS and CDR2 is YDEGEE in the germline V gene. The CDR3 consists of 14 residues.

The rearrangement joins TRBV5-8 to TRBJ2-2; possible D gene TRBD2, 5 bases. The receptor was isolated from a woman in her late teens or twenties who had recovered from COVID-19. Material: peripheral blood. In DNA form, the CDR3 reads TGTGCCAGCGGCCTACGGGGAAACACCGGGGAGCTGTTTTTT. Translating gives CASGLRGNTGELFF.